The next 9 T cell receptor beta chains were all read from a single sample in a study of molecular identifiers for immune sequencing clone quantification. From the PCR reads, TCRdb called clonotypes with MiXCR, one entry per CDR3 protein. The sample contains approximately 670,000 distinct CDR3 sequences, approximately 20% of which appear only once. The sample was naive CD8+ T cells from blood, with Jurkat cell RNA spiked in. The subset was: FACS-sorted CD8+CD4-CCR7+CD45RA+ naive T cells. These receptors were obtained from a human donor in good health. Some libraries in this study had Jurkat cell RNA spiked in.

With regard to this clonotype: Given a much more abundant clone one base away, this may be a read error. The chain recombines TRBV24-1 with TRBJ2-2, with TRBD2 identical over 15 bases. The CDR3 has 17 residues. In germline, CDR1 is KGHDR, CDR2 SFDVKD. The CDR3 loop reads CATSELGLAGGTGELLF. The CDR3 DNA follows: TGTGCCACCAGTGAATTGGGACTAGCGGGAGGCACCGGGGAGCTGCTTTTT.

This rearrangement joins TRBV3-1 to TRBJ2-5; 10 nucleotides align to TRBD2. Germline CDR1 reads LGHDT; CDR2 reads YNNKEL (reference sequence). The CDR3 sequence is 16 residues long. Unmatched junction bases numbered 7, after V lost 3 bases and J lost 3 bases. Here the CDR3 DNA reads TGTGCCAGCAGCCATCTAGCGGGGGACATGGAAGAGACCCAGTACTTC. This codes for CASSHLAGDMEETQYF.

This clonotype was seen at least ten times. CDR3 sequence: CASSLVWNTGPRTDTQYF. For the CDR3, the DNA is TGTGCCAGCAGCTTAGTATGGAACACAGGGCCACGCACAGATACGCAGTATTTT. The chain links TRBV7-2 to TRBJ2-3; possibly TRBD1 for D (6 bases). Per germline, CDR1 SGHTA and CDR2 FQGNSA. This CDR3 has 18 residues. The germline V and J ends were trimmed by 1 base and 1 base, with 18 bases remaining between them.

This clonotype was seen just once. A clone one base away is much larger, so this may be a read error. DNA for the CDR3: TGCGCCAGCAGCCAAGTCCCCCCGGGGAGCTCCTACAATGGGCAGTTCTTC. This translates into CASSQVPPGSSYNGQFF. The chain joins TRBV4-1 to TRBJ2-1, with D possibly TRBD2 on 5 matching bases. CDR1 MGHRA and CDR2 YSYEKL come from the germline V gene. The CDR3 has 17 amino acids.

Concerning this clonotype itself: An end of the junction does not agree with germline; a read error may underlie this. The genes are TRBV11-2 and TRBJ1-4, with D uncertain. The CDR3 runs to 15 residues. CDR1 is SGHAT and CDR2 is FQNNGV in the germline V gene. The CDR3 nucleotides read TGTGCCAGCAGCTTGAGGGTCGCAACTAATGAAAGACTGTTTTTT. This codes for CASSLRVATNERLFF.

This clonotype was observed at least ten times. The chain carries TRBV3-1 and TRBJ1-1; 7 bases match TRBD1. In germline, CDR1 is LGHDT, CDR2 YNNKEL (reference sequence). CDR3 size: 16 residues. J lost 0 bases, V lost 4 bases, and 8 bases had no gene match. Here the CDR3 reads CASSRLTGTMNTEAFF. As DNA, the CDR3 is TGTGCCAGCAGCCGACTGACAGGGACCATGAACACTGAAGCTTTCTTT.

This clonotype was seen more than once but under ten times. The chain has TRBV7-9 and TRBJ2-7, with D perhaps TRBD2 (6 bases). Per germline, CDR1 SEHNR and CDR2 FQNEAQ (reference sequence). V shed 2 bases and J shed 7 bases, with 12 bases lying between them. CDR3 length equals 13 residues. The CDR3 loop reads CASSLLGGGEQYF. CDR3 DNA: TGTGCCAGCAGCTTATTGGGGGGTGGTGAGCAGTACTTC.

This clonotype was counted a few times. This rearrangement joins TRBV4-3 to TRBJ2-2; 7 bases fit TRBD1. This CDR3 is built from 17 residues. In germline, CDR1 is LGHNA, CDR2 YSLEER. Losses at the gene ends were 2 bases for V and 3 bases for J; bases not matched to a gene: 9. As DNA, the CDR3 is TGCGCCAGCAGCCAACCCCCCGGACAGGTTGACACCGGGGAGCTGTTTTTT. It yields the protein CASSQPPGQVDTGELFF.

Turning to this clonotype: This CDR3 fails to terminate in the conserved phenylalanine or tryptophan, so it likely reflects a read error. The DNA is omitted, as the CDR3 cannot be located on it reliably, and the CDR3 follows TCRdb's listing. The V gene is TRBV4-3, the J gene TRBJ2-3; the DNA was not compared with TRBD1, the D call given in the table. The CDR3 has 15 amino acids, counting both end residues. The V gene's germline CDR1 is LGHNA and CDR2 YSLEER. This chain's CDR3 is CASSQVVAGRNEQFL.